The clone carrying this TCR beta chain has just one count. The sample originates from a study of blood T cell repertoires in COVID-19. Study information: The United States, Italy and Spain supplied acute and convalescent COVID-19 samples. The analysed material was cDNA or gDNA that came from T cells, B-cell-depleted T cells, or PBMCs.

In the study's own analysis: Cell counts per sample came from amplifying reference gene primers. Using immunoSEQ multiplex PCR, the repertoire was profiled, and TCRdb retains in-frame clones only, with some absent. That table furnishes V, J and clone size, whereas the DNA furnished D and trimming. The sample includes about 230,000 clones, around 88% of them seen just once. Researchers sorted participants into cohorts using their self-reported clinical history. Deletions cut 0 bases from V and 4 bases from J, with 10 bases between. The CDR3 has 14 residues. Germline V lookup: CDR1 SGDLS, CDR2 YYNGEE. Sequenced: PBMCs or T cells enriched from blood (not recorded which). V usage is TRBV9 and J usage is TRBJ1-2, with D unresolved. This TCR was sampled from a middle-aged woman with acute COVID-19. CDR3 amino acids: CASSVDISSYGYTF. CDR3 bases: TGTGCCAGCAGCGTAGACATCTCCAGCTATGGCTACACCTTC.